This T cell receptor (beta chain) was found in a study of regulatory T cells in long-lasting Graves disease (dated by TCRdb to 2020 to 2022). Some background on the complete study: In the newly diagnosed Graves' disease group, patients had been taking antithyroid drugs for less than 3 months. A total of about 33 samples underwent TCR sequencing, from about 13 patients with persistent Graves' disease and 20 patients with newly diagnosed Graves' disease. The study was registered as a clinical trial and conducted in China. Persistent Graves' disease patients were compared with newly diagnosed Graves' disease patients by peripheral blood TCR sequencing and RNA sequencing.

Study-level results and caveats: Persistent disease showed preferential use of TRBV28, TRBJ1-2 and TRBJ2-5, whereas newly diagnosed disease favored TRBV20-1 and TRBJ2-1. Lower TCR Shannon entropy and fewer highly expanded clones were observed in persistent Graves' disease patients than in newly diagnosed patients, which suggested clonal expansion. Only the TCR beta chain was sequenced and analyzed. Patients with persistent disease shared more public clonotypes (fewer than 3,000) than newly diagnosed patients did (around 980). Because the primary lesion, thyroid tissue, could not be accessed, the study looked at peripheral blood alone. The authors acknowledged the small sample size as a limitation that may reduce accuracy.

The library was prepared using multiplex PCR. Sequencing took place on an Illumina HiSeq 4000. To build TCR beta libraries, CDR3 regions were amplified by Arm-PCR using iRepertoire HTBI primers. PCR products were gel purified before sequencing. The authors' analysis ran thus. Across samples, 60 to 75 TRBV and roughly 15 TRBJ segments were identified and used for gene usage analysis of CDR3 amino acid clonotypes. COPE and FqMerger were used to merge filtered high-quality paired reads into contigs. BLAST was used to align contigs to IMGT TRBV, TRBD and TRBJ reference genes, with CDR3 defined following IMGT. Highly expanded clones were defined as clonotypes with a frequency above 0.1%. Repertoire diversity was measured by Shannon entropy, and V-J evenness by the Gini coefficient. Clonotypes shared by more than one individual were considered public. TCRdb ran its own pipeline on the public reads, namely fastp trimming at Q25 and MiXCR clone calling, and kept in-frame beta chains. One record per CDR3 amino acid sequence lists the most common genes and DNA. Here the V and J calls rest on TCRdb's processing, not on the authors' analysis. The sample table contains 400,000 to 550,000 distinct CDR3 sequences; only one count was recorded for approximately 15% of them. The ten most abundant clones make up over 15% of the sample.

The table lists this clonotype with many counts. Its binding antigen is unknown. Base qualities are not at hand, and no much larger clone is one base apart. Interpreted using the paper, the time point label stands for: newly diagnosed GD, antithyroid drugs for less than 3 months. For both TCR sequencing and RNA sequencing, RNA was extracted from PBMCs in TRIzol. The diagnosis of Graves' disease was made according to American Thyroid Association guidelines. The patients came from an endocrinology department in Xi'an, China. Each patient gave around 9 milliliters of peripheral blood, collected in an EDTA anticoagulant tube. Ficoll Paque Plus density gradient separation was used to isolate PBMCs, and no additional T cell sorting was done. RNA quality was checked with an Agilent 2100 Bioanalyzer and agarose gel, and concentration with a NanoDrop 2000. Trimming leaves V shorter by 4 bases and J shorter by 5 bases, with the junction holding 10 bases beyond the gene matches. The CDR3 runs 16 residues from the cysteine to the phenylalanine. The CDR3 DNA has 48 bases and is translated from base 1. The germline V gene (reference sequence) supplies CDR1 LGHDT and CDR2 YNNKEL.

The data also belong to a second study, concerning T cells in Graves' hyperthyroidism and ophthalmopathy. The second study's authors report: Graves' hyperthyroidism was defined as stable when no progression to ophthalmopathy occurred over 18 months of follow-up. Hyperthyroidism patients were aged 18 to 65 years and newly diagnosed, with disease duration of less than 2 months. The study excluded patients with uncontrolled infections, other autoimmune diseases, pregnancy or lactation. Diagnoses relied on clinical symptoms, serum thyroxine and TRAb, thyroid ultrasound and orbital computed tomography. The first round of RT-PCR for the TCR CDR3 was performed with the HTBI primer set and the Qiagen OneStep RT-PCR kit. Most expanded thyroid clonotypes (frequency above 0.001) were also found in blood, which suggests that blood repertoires may mirror thyroid immune responses. Ophthalmopathy was separated from stable hyperthyroidism by a 13 V-J signature model, with over 85% sensitivity and 81% to 82% specificity obtained in cross-validation and 80%/75% obtained in testing. In validation, the model predicted progression to ophthalmopathy with 65% to 71% sensitivity and approximately 78% specificity, a median of 6.5 months before onset. To identify distinguishing TCR V-J signatures, a discovery cohort of some 100 patients was used, comprising fewer than 45 with Graves' ophthalmopathy and roughly 60 with stable Graves' hyperthyroidism. Whether ophthalmopathy could be predicted prospectively was tested in an independent validation cohort made up of under 20 hyperthyroidism patients plus 17 patients who later progressed to ophthalmopathy. The approximately 95 discovery patients were divided at random into training and test sets in a 7:3 ratio. In over five Graves' hyperthyroidism patients, the study also compared T-cell repertoires from thyroid tissue with T-cell repertoires from blood. Following sampling, methimazole starting at 30 mg daily was given to hyperthyroidism patients, and high-dose intravenous methylprednisolone was given to ophthalmopathy patients. The libraries were constructed in a second round of multiplex PCR and then size-selected and purified. Paired-end sequencing of the libraries was performed with 100 bp reads on an Illumina HiSeq2000. SOAPnuke was used to process the raw data, throwing out any read that contained adapters or uncalled bases, had a mean Phred below 15, or lacked an exact constant-primer or identifier match. High-quality paired reads were merged using COPE v1.2.5, and each unique nucleotide sequence was defined as a clonotype. MiTCR v1.1 was used to align clonotypes to the IMGT TRBV, TRBD and TRBJ reference segments. The analysis included only V-J combinations with a frequency above 0.0001, which together covered over 98% of the repertoires. A TCS score was defined as the ratio of F50 (clonal expansion) to E x V (chaos), with BLOSUM62-based TCRdist applied between CDR3 peptides within each V-J. Welch's t-statistics and random forest reduced fewer than 600 V-J features to 10 to 15, which were used in a naive Bayes classifier (R e1071). No statistical method was used to set the sample size in advance, and investigators knew the group allocation. The paper reports TCR Vbeta CDR3 sequencing of fewer than 150 peripheral blood samples: around 45 ophthalmopathy, 70 to 85 hyperthyroidism and around 17 progressor patients.

This chain is built from TRBV3-1 and TRBJ2-3, with 9 central nucleotides matching TRBD2. This specimen was peripheral blood mononuclear cells (PBMCs), taken at new diagnosis, from a patient treated with antithyroid drugs. The origin of this receptor is a woman aged 30 to 39 with Graves disease. Donor details come from another sample of the same person, matched by shared clones. The CDR3 corresponds to CASSLLCAGGGDTQYF. The nucleotide sequence reads as follows: TGTGCCAGCAGCCTATTGTGCGCGGGAGGGGGAGATACGCAGTATTTT.